This T cell receptor (beta chain) comes out of a study of blood T cell repertoires in COVID-19. Across the study: Nucleic acid was either cDNA or gDNA, and it came from T cells, B-cell-depleted T cells, or PBMCs.

In the source study's methods: Amplified reference gene primers provided the basis for estimating nucleated cell counts. Sequencing used immunoSEQ multiplex PCR; TCRdb keeps in-frame clones, though not all of them. The V and J calls and clone size are taken from that table; D and trimming were inferred from the DNA. The data show 370,000 or so clones, approximately 87% seen once. Study members were between about 18 and 100 years old and lived in approximately 25 US regions. Participants' own reports of clinical history determined their cohort assignment. Trimming left V 6 bases short and J 4 bases short, with 15 bases between. This CDR3 has 14 residues. The germline CDR1 and CDR2 sequences are WNHNN and SYGVQD (reference sequence).

The chain couples TRBV10-1 to TRBJ2-5, with a weak D call TRBD2 (6 bases). The material sequenced was PBMCs or T cells enriched from blood (not recorded which). This TCR derives from a man aged 25-40 years who had recovered from COVID-19. CDR3 DNA sequence: TGCGCCAGCAGCCCGTCGAGGCGGGGAGAGACCCAGTACTTC. It codes for CASSPSRRGETQYF.